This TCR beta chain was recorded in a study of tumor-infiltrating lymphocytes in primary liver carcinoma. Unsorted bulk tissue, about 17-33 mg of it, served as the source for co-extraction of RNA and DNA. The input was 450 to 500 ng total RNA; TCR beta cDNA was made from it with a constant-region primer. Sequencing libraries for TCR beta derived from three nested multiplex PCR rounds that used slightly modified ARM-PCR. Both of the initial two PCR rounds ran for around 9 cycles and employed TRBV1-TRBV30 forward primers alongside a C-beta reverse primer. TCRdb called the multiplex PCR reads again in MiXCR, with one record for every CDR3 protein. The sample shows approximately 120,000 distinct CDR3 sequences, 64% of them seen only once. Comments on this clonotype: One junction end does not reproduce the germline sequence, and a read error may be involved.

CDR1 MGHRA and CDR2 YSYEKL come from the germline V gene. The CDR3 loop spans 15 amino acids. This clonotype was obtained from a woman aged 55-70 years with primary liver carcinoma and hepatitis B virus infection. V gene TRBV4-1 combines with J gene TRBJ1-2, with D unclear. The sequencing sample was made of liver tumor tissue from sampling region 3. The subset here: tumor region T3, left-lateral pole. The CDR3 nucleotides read TGCGCCAGTAGCCACACCGGGATACGGAACTATGGCTACACCTTC. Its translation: CASSHTGIRNYGYTF.